These T cell receptor beta chains were read from a single sample in a study of blood T cells in healthy people across ages. TCRdb fed the 5' RACE reads into MiXCR, producing one record per CDR3 protein. The sample records roughly 1.9 million distinct CDR3 sequences, about 39% being singletons. Sequencing used blood. The receptors were gathered from a human donor in good health. The CDR3 runs from the conserved cysteine through the conserved F or W. Each record gives: clone size, CDR3 length, J gene, D gene, V gene, CDR3 protein, CDR3 DNA. A D gene is named only where the DNA matches it firmly. Size is omitted from some rows. Given values are once, few, many or a class for expanded clones.

abundance: few
len: 14
j_gene: TRBJ2-3
d_gene: .
v_gene: TRBV11-3
CDR3aa: CASSFDRYTDTQYF
CDR3nt: TGTGCCAGCAGCTTTGACAGATACACAGATACGCAGTATTTT

abundance: .
len: 15
j_gene: TRBJ1-4
d_gene: .
v_gene: TRBV5-1
CDR3aa: CASSQLKERGEKLFF
CDR3nt: TGCGCCAGCAGCCAATTGAAGGAACGGGGTGAAAAACTGTTTTTT

abundance: .
len: 14
j_gene: TRBJ2-1
d_gene: .
v_gene: TRBV20-1
CDR3aa: CSAKGLAGAYEQFF
CDR3nt: TGCAGTGCTAAAGGCCTAGCCGGGGCCTATGAGCAGTTCTTC

abundance: few
len: 12
j_gene: TRBJ2-7
d_gene: .
v_gene: TRBV28
CDR3aa: CASNPSGSEQYF
CDR3nt: TGTGCCAGCAATCCTTCAGGGTCCGAGCAGTACTTC

abundance: .
len: 22
j_gene: TRBJ2-3
d_gene: TRBD2
v_gene: TRBV20-1
CDR3aa: CSARVGTSGGADRPENTDTQYF
CDR3nt: TGCAGTGCTAGAGTTGGGACTAGCGGGGGGGCCGATCGTCCTGAGAATACAGATACGCAGTATTTT

abundance: few
len: 14
j_gene: TRBJ2-1
d_gene: .
v_gene: TRBV29-1
CDR3aa: CSVEHRLIVGEQFF
CDR3nt: TGCAGCGTTGAGCATCGGCTCATCGTCGGTGAGCAGTTCTTC

abundance: .
len: 14
j_gene: TRBJ1-2
d_gene: .
v_gene: TRBV12-3/TRBV12-4
CDR3aa: CASSFWEGGYGYTF
CDR3nt: TGTGCCAGCAGTTTTTGGGAGGGCGGCTATGGCTACACCTTC

abundance: few
len: 17
j_gene: TRBJ2-3
d_gene: .
v_gene: TRBV20-1
CDR3aa: CSARRAGRRVMTDTQYF
CDR3nt: TGCAGTGCCAGGAGGGCTGGGCGAAGGGTTATGACAGATACGCAGTATTTT

abundance: .
len: 14
j_gene: TRBJ1-5
d_gene: .
v_gene: TRBV20-1
CDR3aa: CSAREPTENQPQHF
CDR3nt: TGCAGTGCTAGAGAACCGACCGAAAATCAGCCCCAGCATTTT

abundance: .
len: 20
j_gene: TRBJ2-7
d_gene: TRBD2
v_gene: TRBV6-2/TRBV6-3
CDR3aa: CASSYSPTSGFFHLSYEQYF
CDR3nt: TGTGCCAGCAGTTACTCCCCGACTAGCGGCTTCTTTCACCTATCCTACGAGCAGTACTTC

abundance: .
len: 15
j_gene: TRBJ2-7
d_gene: .
v_gene: TRBV7-2
CDR3aa: CASSSVGGLGYEQYF
CDR3nt: TGTGCCAGCAGCTCCGTCGGGGGCCTAGGCTACGAGCAGTACTTC

abundance: .
len: 16
j_gene: TRBJ1-2
d_gene: .
v_gene: TRBV9
CDR3aa: CASSEGAGAALNGYTF
CDR3nt: TGTGCCAGCAGCGAAGGGGCAGGGGCCGCCTTGAATGGCTACACCTTC

abundance: .
len: 16
j_gene: TRBJ1-2
d_gene: .
v_gene: TRBV7-2
CDR3aa: CASSLVEGVVTGGYTF
CDR3nt: TGTGCCAGCAGCTTAGTGGAAGGGGTAGTGACGGGTGGCTACACCTTC

abundance: .
len: 14
j_gene: TRBJ2-1
d_gene: .
v_gene: TRBV30
CDR3aa: CARSVQVLYNEQFF
CDR3nt: TGTGCCCGGAGTGTACAAGTCCTTTACAATGAGCAGTTCTTC

abundance: .
len: 11
j_gene: TRBJ2-1
d_gene: .
v_gene: TRBV6-2/TRBV6-3
CDR3aa: CASSFGVQQFF
CDR3nt: TGTGCCAGCAGCTTCGGGGTTCAGCAGTTCTTC

abundance: .
len: 12
j_gene: TRBJ1-6
d_gene: .
v_gene: TRBV20-1
CDR3aa: CSAGNEYSPLHF
CDR3nt: TGCAGTGCAGGGAACGAATATTCACCCCTCCACTTT

abundance: once
len: 15
j_gene: TRBJ2-1
d_gene: .
v_gene: TRBV12-5
CDR3aa: CASGLNIQPYNEQFF
CDR3nt: TGTGCTAGTGGTTTGAATATCCAGCCCTACAATGAGCAGTTCTTC

abundance: few
len: 16
j_gene: TRBJ2-4
d_gene: TRBD1
v_gene: TRBV28
CDR3aa: CASSFDDRGVTNIQYF
CDR3nt: TGTGCCAGCAGTTTCGATGACAGGGGGGTAACAAACATTCAGTACTTC

abundance: .
len: 12
j_gene: TRBJ2-5
d_gene: TRBD1
v_gene: TRBV29-1
CDR3aa: CKAWDSQETQYF
CDR3nt: TGCAAAGCTTGGGACAGTCAAGAGACCCAGTACTTC

abundance: .
len: 13
j_gene: TRBJ1-2
d_gene: .
v_gene: TRBV12-3/TRBV12-4
CDR3aa: CASSPGPLYDYTF
CDR3nt: TGTGCCAGCAGCCCAGGACCTCTCTATGACTACACCTTC

abundance: .
len: 15
j_gene: TRBJ2-7
d_gene: .
v_gene: TRBV18
CDR3aa: CASSPPGSSRHEQYF
CDR3nt: TGTGCCAGCTCACCACCAGGGAGTAGTAGACACGAGCAGTACTTC

abundance: .
len: 14
j_gene: TRBJ1-5
d_gene: .
v_gene: TRBV6-2/TRBV6-3
CDR3aa: CASSYRPFNQPQHF
CDR3nt: TGTGCCAGCAGTTACCGACCGTTCAATCAGCCCCAGCATTTT

abundance: few
len: 17
j_gene: TRBJ2-5
d_gene: .
v_gene: TRBV29-1
CDR3aa: CSVPGSAKQAPQETQYF
CDR3nt: TGCAGCGTTCCTGGGTCCGCGAAGCAAGCACCACAAGAGACCCAGTACTTC

abundance: few
len: 16
j_gene: TRBJ1-2
d_gene: .
v_gene: TRBV4-1
CDR3aa: CASSQGQGLDNYGYTF
CDR3nt: TGCGCCAGCAGCCAAGGTCAGGGACTAGATAACTATGGCTACACCTTC

abundance: .
len: 15
j_gene: TRBJ2-2
d_gene: TRBD2
v_gene: TRBV29-1
CDR3aa: CSGGTSGANTGELFF
CDR3nt: TGCAGCGGAGGGACTAGCGGAGCGAACACCGGGGAGCTGTTTTTT

abundance: .
len: 15
j_gene: TRBJ2-1
d_gene: .
v_gene: TRBV4-3
CDR3aa: CASSQARTSYNEQFF
CDR3nt: TGCGCCAGCAGCCAGGCTAGGACGAGCTACAATGAGCAGTTCTTC

abundance: .
len: 14
j_gene: TRBJ2-3
d_gene: .
v_gene: TRBV2
CDR3aa: CASSEVRGTDTQYF
CDR3nt: TGTGCCAGCAGTGAAGTGCGAGGGACAGATACGCAGTATTTT

abundance: .
len: 16
j_gene: TRBJ2-7
d_gene: TRBD1
v_gene: TRBV11-3
CDR3aa: CASSLDRQGGSYEQYF
CDR3nt: TGTGCCAGCAGCTTAGATCGACAGGGTGGGAGCTACGAGCAGTACTTC

abundance: few
len: 15
j_gene: TRBJ2-7
d_gene: .
v_gene: TRBV7-2
CDR3aa: CASSRGPFDSYEQYF
CDR3nt: TGTGCCAGCAGCCGAGGACCGTTCGATTCCTACGAGCAGTACTTC

abundance: .
len: 14
j_gene: TRBJ2-1
d_gene: .
v_gene: TRBV6-6
CDR3aa: CASSYVRGRDEQFF
CDR3nt: TGTGCCAGCAGTTATGTCAGGGGCAGGGATGAGCAGTTCTTC

abundance: .
len: 14
j_gene: TRBJ1-2
d_gene: .
v_gene: TRBV7-2
CDR3aa: CASSLYGADYGYTF
CDR3nt: TGTGCCAGCAGCTTATATGGGGCGGACTATGGCTACACCTTC

abundance: .
len: 14
j_gene: TRBJ2-1
d_gene: TRBD2
v_gene: TRBV7-2
CDR3aa: CASSLVTSVNEQFF
CDR3nt: TGTGCCAGCAGCTTAGTTACTAGCGTTAATGAGCAGTTCTTC

abundance: .
len: 13
j_gene: TRBJ2-1
d_gene: .
v_gene: TRBV24-1
CDR3aa: CATSDPEFDEQFF
CDR3nt: TGTGCCACCAGTGATCCCGAGTTTGATGAGCAGTTCTTC

abundance: .
len: 14
j_gene: TRBJ2-1
d_gene: .
v_gene: TRBV5-1
CDR3aa: CASSPDTQTNEQFF
CDR3nt: TGCGCCAGCAGCCCGGACACCCAGACCAATGAGCAGTTCTTC

abundance: .
len: 13
j_gene: TRBJ1-2
d_gene: .
v_gene: TRBV20-1
CDR3aa: CSARPQDAYGYTF
CDR3nt: TGCAGTGCTAGACCGCAGGACGCATATGGCTACACCTTC

abundance: .
len: 15
j_gene: TRBJ1-1
d_gene: .
v_gene: TRBV15
CDR3aa: CATSITPTGNTEAFF
CDR3nt: TGTGCCACCAGCATAACCCCGACAGGGAACACTGAAGCTTTCTTT

abundance: .
len: 16
j_gene: TRBJ1-5
d_gene: .
v_gene: TRBV12-3/TRBV12-4
CDR3aa: CASSLAQWGVGQPQHF
CDR3nt: TGTGCCAGCAGTTTAGCGCAATGGGGGGTCGGTCAGCCCCAGCATTTT

abundance: few
len: 14
j_gene: TRBJ2-7
d_gene: TRBD1
v_gene: TRBV5-1
CDR3aa: CASTLTGGTYEQYF
CDR3nt: TGCGCCAGCACATTGACAGGGGGGACCTACGAGCAGTACTTC

abundance: .
len: 15
j_gene: TRBJ1-5
d_gene: TRBD1
v_gene: TRBV18
CDR3aa: CASSVTGQFNQPQHF
CDR3nt: TGTGCCAGCTCAGTAACGGGACAGTTCAATCAGCCCCAGCATTTT

abundance: few
len: 18
j_gene: TRBJ2-3
d_gene: TRBD2
v_gene: TRBV7-2
CDR3aa: CASSLWRGGRPSTDTQYF
CDR3nt: TGTGCCAGCAGCTTATGGCGGGGGGGCCGGCCGAGCACAGATACGCAGTATTTT

abundance: .
len: 15
j_gene: TRBJ2-7
d_gene: TRBD1
v_gene: TRBV6-6
CDR3aa: CASRSGQLSSYEQYF
CDR3nt: TGTGCCAGCAGGTCGGGACAGCTCAGCTCCTACGAGCAGTACTTC

abundance: few
len: 16
j_gene: TRBJ2-3
d_gene: TRBD2
v_gene: TRBV2
CDR3aa: CASSGLAGGYTDTQYF
CDR3nt: TGTGCCAGCAGTGGACTAGCGGGGGGATACACAGATACGCAGTATTTT

abundance: .
len: 17
j_gene: TRBJ2-6
d_gene: .
v_gene: TRBV7-3
CDR3aa: CASSFQSRGTGANVLTF
CDR3nt: TGTGCCAGCAGCTTCCAAAGTCGGGGAACTGGGGCCAACGTCCTGACTTTC

abundance: few
len: 14
j_gene: TRBJ1-2
d_gene: TRBD1
v_gene: TRBV2
CDR3aa: CASSDAGQIYGYTF
CDR3nt: TGTGCCAGCAGCGACGCGGGACAGATCTATGGCTACACCTTC

abundance: .
len: 15
j_gene: TRBJ2-7
d_gene: .
v_gene: TRBV29-1
CDR3aa: CSVELGRGASYEQYF
CDR3nt: TGCAGCGTTGAATTGGGCAGGGGTGCTTCCTACGAGCAGTACTTC

abundance: few
len: 16
j_gene: TRBJ1-1
d_gene: .
v_gene: TRBV6-5
CDR3aa: CASSYYEGGRNTEAFF
CDR3nt: TGTGCCAGCAGTTATTACGAGGGGGGGAGGAACACTGAAGCTTTCTTT